This is a list of T cell receptor beta chains from one sample in a study of blood T cell repertoires in COVID-19. Clones were read by immunoSEQ multiplex PCR, and TCRdb kept only the in-frame ones, dropping some. The sample has about 350,000 clones, more than 70% seen once. Source material: PBMCs or T cells enriched from blood (not recorded which). Receptor source: a woman in her thirties who had recovered from COVID-19. Both conserved end residues are part of each CDR3. Fields, in order: J gene, D gene, clone size, V gene, CDR3 protein, CDR3 DNA. D genes are given only for firm matches. Not every row has a clone size; where given, it reads once, few, many or a size class.

TRBJ2-1,.,.,TRBV7-2,CASSLGRGSSYNEQFF,TGTGCCAGCAGCTTAGGACGGGGGAGCTCCTACAATGAGCAGTTCTTC
TRBJ1-6,TRBD1,.,TRBV2,CASSRQGTNNSPLHF,TGTGCCAGCAGCCGACAGGGGACCAATAATTCACCCCTCCACTTT
TRBJ1-1,.,.,TRBV19,CASSISGSNTEAFF,TGTGCCAGTAGTATTTCAGGGTCGAACACTGAAGCTTTCTTT
TRBJ2-2,TRBD1,few,TRBV5-1,CASSLRQGGNTGELFF,TGCGCCAGCAGCCTCAGACAGGGGGGGAACACCGGGGAGCTGTTTTTT
TRBJ2-5,TRBD2,.,TRBV5-5,CASSPGGMETQYF,TGTGCCAGCAGCCCGGGAGGGATGGAGACCCAGTACTTC
TRBJ1-1,.,.,TRBV25-1,CASSYGTLNTEAFF,TGTGCCAGCAGCTACGGGACACTGAACACTGAAGCTTTCTTT
TRBJ2-3,.,.,TRBV4-3,CASSQGTGFGDTQYF,TGCGCCAGCAGCCAAGGAACAGGGTTTGGAGATACGCAGTATTTT
TRBJ2-7,.,.,TRBV28,CASSFEELRLDEQYF,TGTGCCAGCAGTTTCGAGGAGTTGAGGCTCGACGAGCAGTACTTC
TRBJ2-3,TRBD2,.,TRBV30,CAWSGRGLSTDTQYF,TGTGCCTGGAGTGGGCGGGGGTTAAGCACAGATACGCAGTATTTT
TRBJ1-5,.,few,TRBV19,CASSIGGGRNQPQHF,TGTGCCAGTAGTATAGGCGGGGGTCGCAATCAGCCCCAGCATTTT
TRBJ2-1,.,.,TRBV18,CASSPRDGNNEQFF,TGTGCCAGCTCACCGCGGGACGGGAACAATGAGCAGTTCTTC
TRBJ1-1,TRBD1,.,TRBV11-2,CASSLWTGQNTEAFF,TGTGCCAGCAGCCTCTGGACAGGCCAGAACACTGAAGCTTTCTTT
TRBJ1-6,.,once,TRBV27,CASSLTGFYNSPLHF,TGTGCCAGCAGTTTAACAGGGTTTTATAATTCACCCCTCCACTTT
TRBJ1-3,.,.,TRBV5-1,CASSPGTLGNTIYF,TGCGCCAGCAGCCCAGGGACACTCGGAAACACCATATATTTT
TRBJ1-2,.,once,TRBV24-1,CATSDHQFNYGYTF,TGTGCCACCAGTGACCACCAGTTCAATTATGGCTACACCTTC
TRBJ1-2,.,.,TRBV5-5,CASSLALSHYGYTF,TGTGCCAGCAGCTTGGCCCTTTCCCACTATGGCTACACCTTC
TRBJ2-3,.,.,TRBV5-1,CASSWESRVGTDTQYF,TGCGCCAGCAGCTGGGAGTCGAGGGTGGGCACAGATACGCAGTATTTT
TRBJ2-3,TRBD1,.,TRBV19,CASSIVGQGRDTQYF,TGTGCCAGTAGTATAGTGGGACAGGGGAGGGATACGCAGTATTTT